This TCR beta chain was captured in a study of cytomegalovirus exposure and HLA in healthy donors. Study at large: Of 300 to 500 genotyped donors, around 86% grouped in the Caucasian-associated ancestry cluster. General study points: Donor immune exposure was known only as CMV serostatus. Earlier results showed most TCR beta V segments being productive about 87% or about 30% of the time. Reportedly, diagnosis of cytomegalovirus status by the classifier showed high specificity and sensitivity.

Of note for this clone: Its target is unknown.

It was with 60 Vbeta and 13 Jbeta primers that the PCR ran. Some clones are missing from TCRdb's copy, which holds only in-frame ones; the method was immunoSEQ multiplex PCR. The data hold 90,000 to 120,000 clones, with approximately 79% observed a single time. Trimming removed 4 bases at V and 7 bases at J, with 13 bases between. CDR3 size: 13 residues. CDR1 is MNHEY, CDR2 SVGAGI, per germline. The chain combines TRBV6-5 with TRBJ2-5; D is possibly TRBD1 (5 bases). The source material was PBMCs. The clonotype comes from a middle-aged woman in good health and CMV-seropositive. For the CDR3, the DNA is TGTGCCAGCAGTTCAGGGTTAAGTGGGACCCAGTACTTC. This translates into CASSSGLSGTQYF.